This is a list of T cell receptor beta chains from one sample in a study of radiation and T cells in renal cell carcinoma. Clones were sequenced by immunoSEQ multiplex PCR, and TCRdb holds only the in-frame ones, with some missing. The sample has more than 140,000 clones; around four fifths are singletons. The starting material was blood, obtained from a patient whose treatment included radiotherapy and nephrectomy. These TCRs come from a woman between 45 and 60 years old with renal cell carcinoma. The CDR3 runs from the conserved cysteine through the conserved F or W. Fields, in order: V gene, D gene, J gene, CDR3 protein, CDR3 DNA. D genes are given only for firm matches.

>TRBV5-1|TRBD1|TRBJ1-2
CASSRDSPPGNYGYTF
TGCGCCAGCAGTCGGGACAGCCCCCCTGGTAACTATGGCTACACCTTC
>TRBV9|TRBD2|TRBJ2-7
CASSQGLGGPSEQYF
TGTGCCAGCAGCCAGGGCCTGGGAGGGCCCTCCGAGCAGTACTTC
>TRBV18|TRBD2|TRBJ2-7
CASSLGIAGDEQYF
TGTGCCAGCTCATTGGGGATAGCGGGAGACGAGCAGTACTTC
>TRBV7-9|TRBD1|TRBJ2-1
CASSRPGQGTNEQFF
TGTGCCAGCAGTCGTCCGGGACAGGGAACCAATGAGCAGTTCTTC
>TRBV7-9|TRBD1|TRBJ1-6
CASSARTGGRNSPLHF
TGTGCCAGCAGCGCCAGGACAGGGGGAAGGAATTCACCCCTCCACTTT
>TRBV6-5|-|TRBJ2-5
CASSYSQGFQETQYF
TGTGCCAGCAGTTACTCGCAGGGGTTCCAAGAGACCCAGTACTTC
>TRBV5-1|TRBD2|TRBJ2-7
CASSLVAGGPSYEQYF
TGCGCCAGCAGCTTGGTAGCGGGAGGCCCTTCCTACGAGCAGTACTTC
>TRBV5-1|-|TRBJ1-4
CASSFGSPRTNEKLFF
TGCGCCAGCAGCTTTGGATCACCCAGAACTAATGAAAAACTGTTTTTT
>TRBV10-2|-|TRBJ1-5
CASRAEGNQPQHF
TGCGCCAGCAGGGCAGAGGGCAATCAGCCCCAGCATTTT
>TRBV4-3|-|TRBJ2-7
CASSQDRPSGSEQYF
TGCGCCAGCAGCCAAGATCGCCCGTCGGGGAGCGAGCAGTACTTC
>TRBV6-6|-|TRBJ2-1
CASSSVGGSEQFF
TGTGCCAGCAGTTCTGTGGGAGGAAGTGAGCAGTTCTTC
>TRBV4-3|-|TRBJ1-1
CASSQDPVNTEAFF
TGCGCCAGCAGCCAAGATCCGGTGAACACTGAAGCTTTCTTT
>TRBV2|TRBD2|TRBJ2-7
CASSEREGRVHEQYF
TGTGCCAGCAGTGAACGGGAGGGGCGCGTCCACGAGCAGTACTTC
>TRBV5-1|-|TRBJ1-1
CASSLALENTEAFF
TGCGCCAGCAGCTTGGCCCTCGAGAACACTGAAGCTTTCTTT